The table lists the clone carrying this TCR beta chain with a count of one. Germline V gene data show CDR1 as MNHEY and CDR2 as SVGEGT. After removal of 5 bases from V and 4 bases from J, the junction contained 7 bases not matched to a gene. The length of the CDR3 is 14 residues. Preparation of the TCRbeta library used unique molecular identifiers. One entry per CDR3 protein results from TCRdb running MiXCR on the PCR reads. The table lists some 640,000 distinct CDR3 sequences, 16% of them singletons, with approximately 1% in the top ten. The data derive from a study of T-cell reconstitution after alpha-beta-depleted transplantation in children.

This clonotype was obtained from a human donor who donated a stem cell graft to a child with acute myeloid leukemia. The chain links TRBV6-2 or TRBV6-3 to TRBJ1-2, with 7 bases fitting TRBD1. The starting material was PBMCs from the stem cell graft donor, obtained from the stem cell graft. The CDR3 DNA reads TGTGCCAGCAGTCGACCGGGACAGATCTATGGCTACACCTTC. Its translation: CASSRPGQIYGYTF.